Below are 27 T cell receptor beta chains sequenced from a single sample in a study of control samples from healthy donors and cancer patients. Generated by immunoSEQ multiplex PCR, the TCRdb table keeps only in-frame clones and is missing some. This sample has some 120,000 clones; 85% to 95% occur once, and the top ten carry 2.6%. Source material: blood. These receptors were taken from a man aged 25 to 40 in good health.

The chain couples TRBV6-1 to TRBJ1-1, with D maybe TRBD1 (5 bases). The CDR3 loop spans 13 amino acids. The V gene's germline CDR1 is MNHNS and CDR2 SASEGT. The V end was cut by 3 bases, the J end by 5 bases, with 10 bases between. CDR3 region: CASSDPGRTEAFF. The DNA of the CDR3 is TGTGCCAGCAGTGACCCAGGGAGGACTGAAGCTTTCTTT.

V usage is TRBV5-6 and J usage is TRBJ2-1, with unresolved D. The V gene's germline CDR1 is SGHDT and CDR2 YYEEEE. V shed 0 bases and J shed 4 bases, with 5 bases lying between them. The CDR3 consists of 13 residues. This CDR3 is CASSLAPYNEQFF. CDR3 in DNA: TGTGCCAGCAGCTTGGCCCCTTACAATGAGCAGTTCTTC.

The J gene is TRBJ1-2, the V gene TRBV2; D may be TRBD1 (6 bases). Germline CDR1 and CDR2: SNHLY and FYNNEI. The V end lost 2 bases, the J end lost 7 bases, and 17 bases lay between the germline ends. CDR3 length: 15 amino acids. The CDR3 region has the DNA TGTGCCAGCAGTGAATGCAGGGGACCCCAATGTGGCTACACCTTC. Protein sequence: CASSECRGPQCGYTF. The whole variable domain, remainder taken from reference TRBV2 and TRBJ1-2, is EPEVTQTPSHQVTQMGQEVILRCVPISNHLYFYWYRQILGQKVEFLVSFYNNEISEKSEIFDDQFSVERPDGSNFTLKIRSTKLEDSAMYFCASSECRGPQCGYTFGSGTRLTVV.

This chain connects TRBV7-9 to TRBJ1-2, with D possibly being TRBD1 (6 bases). Trimming removed 5 bases at V and 8 bases at J, with 15 bases between. The CDR3 length is 13 residues. Germline CDR1 and CDR2: SEHNR and FQNEAQ (reference sequence). In DNA, the CDR3 is TGTGCCAGCAGCCCTTACACAGGGCGCGGCTACACCTTC. Its protein is CASSPYTGRGYTF. Based on the CDR3 plus reference TRBV7-9 and TRBJ1-2, the full variable domain is DTGVSQNPRHKITKRGQNVTFRCDPISEHNRLYWYRQTLGQGPEFLTYFQNEAQLEKSRLLSDRFSAERPKGSFSTLEIQRTEQGDSAMYLCASSPYTGRGYTFGSGTRLTVV.

This rearrangement joins TRBV24-1 to TRBJ1-2, with D tentatively TRBD1 (6 bases). In germline, CDR1 is KGHDR, CDR2 SFDVKD. The CDR3 is 12 amino acids. V was shortened by 9 bases and J by 2 bases, with 9 bases between the two germline ends. The CDR3 sequence is CATRGGNYGYTF. CDR3 in DNA: TGTGCCACCCGAGGGGGAAACTATGGCTACACCTTC.

The chain joins TRBV5-6 to TRBJ2-7; D is unclear. There are 14 residues in the CDR3. The V end lost 2 bases, the J end lost 0 bases, and 9 bases lay between the germline ends. CDR1 is SGHDT, CDR2 YYEEEE, per germline. The CDR3 protein is CASSFGTSSYEQYF. In DNA, the CDR3 is TGTGCCAGCAGCTTCGGAACGAGCTCCTACGAGCAGTACTTC. The complete variable domain, with remaining parts taken from reference TRBV5-6 and TRBJ2-7, reads DAGVTQSPTHLIKTRGQQVTLRCSPKSGHDTVSWYQQALGQGPQFIFQYYEEEERQRGNFPDRFSGHQFPNYSSELNVNALLLGDSALYLCASSFGTSSYEQYFGPGTRLTVT.

This clone was seen a single time. The genes are TRBV11-2 and TRBJ1-2; 10 bases are a match to TRBD1. V was pared by 5 bases and J by 8 bases, with 11 bases of the junction left unmatched. Germline CDR1 and CDR2: SGHAT and FQNNGV. The length of the CDR3 is 15 residues. CDR3 sequence: CASSAEGQGTAGYTF. The CDR3 nucleotides read TGTGCCAGCAGCGCAGAGGGACAGGGGACTGCAGGCTACACCTTC.

The chain employs TRBV5-1 and TRBJ1-3; D remains ambiguous. Trimming stripped 0 bases from V and 11 bases from J, with 6 bases between. CDR1 and CDR2 (germline): SGHRS, YFSETQ. This CDR3 is 11 amino acids long. This chain's CDR3 is CASSLGQAIYF. Written as DNA, the CDR3 is TGCGCCAGCAGCTTGGGTCAGGCCATATATTTT.

This clone has just one count. This sequence joins TRBV9 and TRBJ1-6, with D possibly TRBD1 on 6 matching bases. V dropped 0 bases and J dropped 7 bases, with 11 bases sitting between them. Germline V gene lookup returns CDR1 SGDLS and CDR2 YYNGEE. The CDR3 totals 15 residues. As DNA, the CDR3 is TGTGCCAGCAGCGTAGCGGGGGGCTTCAATTCACCCCTCCACTTT. Its translation is CASSVAGGFNSPLHF.

This chain joins TRBV2 and TRBJ1-2; possibly TRBD1 for D (6 bases). The germline gives CDR1 SNHLY, CDR2 FYNNEI. Deletions cut 5 bases from V and 5 bases from J, with 15 bases between. The CDR3 is made up of 14 amino acids. DNA for the CDR3: TGTGCCAGCAGTTCCGTGGGAGGGGGGTATGGCTACACCTTC. This sequence encodes CASSSVGGGYGYTF. The whole variable domain, filled in from reference TRBV2 and TRBJ1-2, reads EPEVTQTPSHQVTQMGQEVILRCVPISNHLYFYWYRQILGQKVEFLVSFYNNEISEKSEIFDDQFSVERPDGSNFTLKIRSTKLEDSAMYFCASSSVGGGYGYTFGSGTRLTVV.

This chain connects TRBV6-6 to TRBJ1-1, with 8 bases matching TRBD1. CDR1 MNHNY and CDR2 SVGAGI come from the germline V gene (reference sequence). The CDR3 runs to 10 residues. V lost 10 bases, J lost 11 bases, and 6 bases stayed unmatched. DNA of the CDR3: TGTGCCACCGAGGACAGGGAGGCTTTCTTT. It yields the protein CATEDREAFF.

The chain combines TRBV27 with TRBJ1-5; D remains unclear. Germline V CDR1 and CDR2: MNHEY, SMNVEV (reference sequence). The ends were cut back, 6 bases at V and 0 bases at J, with 9 bases in the middle. The CDR3 spans 14 residues. As DNA, the CDR3 is TGTGCCAGCAGCTTCATCTATAGCAATCAGCCCCAGCATTTT. It translates to CASSFIYSNQPQHF.

The genes are TRBV19 and TRBJ1-6; TRBD1 aligns across 9 bases. The CDR3 totals 16 residues. Trimming cost V 3 bases and J 7 bases; bases outside gene matches: 7. The V gene's germline CDR1 is LNHDA and CDR2 SQIVND (reference sequence). CDR3 DNA: TGTGCCAGTAGTATTCGTGGACAGGGGCTGAATTCACCCCTCCACTTT. It encodes CASSIRGQGLNSPLHF.

The rearrangement joins TRBV5-1 to TRBJ2-5; 7 bases are shared with TRBD2. V was clipped by 0 bases and J by 5 bases; unmatched bases: 10. Germline V CDR1 and CDR2: SGHRS, YFSETQ. The CDR3 has 16 amino acids. The CDR3: CASSLVSGNGAETQYF. The CDR3 coding sequence is TGCGCCAGCAGCTTGGTAAGCGGGAATGGAGCTGAGACCCAGTACTTC.

The V and J genes are TRBV2 and TRBJ2-4; tentatively, D is TRBD2 (5 bases). CDR3 length: 17 residues. CDR1 is SNHLY, CDR2 FYNNEI, per germline. Trimming shortened V by 7 bases and J by 3 bases, and 22 bases separated the two germline ends. The CDR3 nucleotides read TGTGCCAGCATCGAAAGGGTAGGGAGCACGAACAAAAACATTCAGTACTTC. Translated, it gives CASIERVGSTNKNIQYF. Full variable domain (remainder filled in from reference TRBV2 and TRBJ2-4): EPEVTQTPSHQVTQMGQEVILRCVPISNHLYFYWYRQILGQKVEFLVSFYNNEISEKSEIFDDQFSVERPDGSNFTLKIRSTKLEDSAMYFCASIERVGSTNKNIQYFGAGTRLSVL.

The chain employs TRBV5-8 and TRBJ1-4; no reliable D call. The V gene's germline CDR1 is SGHTS and CDR2 YDEGEE. This CDR3 is built from 15 residues. Deletions cut 0 bases from V and 5 bases from J, with 11 bases between. CDR3 protein: CASSLGVLGNEKLFF. DNA for the CDR3: TGTGCCAGCAGCTTGGGTGTCTTGGGGAATGAAAAACTGTTTTTT.

This chain uses TRBV19 with TRBJ2-5; possible D gene TRBD2, 6 bases. Between the trimmed V and J ends, which lost 7 bases and 0 bases, there was a span of 15 bases. Germline loops: CDR1 LNHDA, CDR2 SQIVND (reference sequence). The CDR3 runs to 15 residues. CDR3 protein: CASTHSWGDQETQYF. The CDR3 region has the DNA TGTGCCAGTACCCACTCGTGGGGGGACCAAGAGACCCAGTACTTC.

The rearrangement uses TRBV5-1 and TRBJ2-7, with 7 positions matching TRBD2. The junction had 9 bases not matched to a gene; V was cut back by 5 bases and J by 1 base. CDR1 SGHRS and CDR2 YFSETQ come from the germline V gene. CDR3 length: 15 amino acids. The CDR3 bases are TGCGCCAGCAGACCTGCGGGCGGGGGTTCCTACGAGCAGTACTTC. It is translated as CASRPAGGGSYEQYF.

J is TRBJ2-3 and V is TRBV6-4; 10 bases agree with TRBD2. V shed 3 bases and J 2 bases; nucleotides not matched to a gene: 11. Germline CDR1 is MRHNA and CDR2 is SNTAGT. This CDR3 region has 18 residues. This chain's CDR3 is CASSDKSVLAGATDTQYF. CDR3 nucleotides: TGTGCCAGCAGTGATAAATCGGTTCTAGCGGGGGCCACAGATACGCAGTATTTT.

This chain links TRBV10-1 with TRBJ2-2, with D possibly called TRBD1 or TRBD2 (6 bases each). This CDR3 is built from 16 residues. From germline, CDR1 is WNHNN and CDR2 SYGVQD (reference sequence). V dropped 0 bases and J dropped 2 bases, with 10 bases sitting between them. The CDR3 nucleotides read TGCGCCAGCAGTGAGTCGGGGGGCACTAACACCGGGGAGCTGTTTTTT. Its protein is CASSESGGTNTGELFF.

This rearrangement joins TRBV5-1 to TRBJ2-1; 7 nucleotides match TRBD1. The V gene end was trimmed by 0 bases and the J gene end by 4 bases; junction bases not matched to a gene: 1. Germline CDR1 reads SGHRS; CDR2 reads YFSETQ. The CDR3 is made up of 14 amino acids. The CDR3 here is CASSLGDSYNEQFF. The CDR3 nucleotides are TGCGCCAGCAGCTTGGGGGACAGTTACAATGAGCAGTTCTTC.

J is TRBJ2-2 and V is TRBV24-1, with a possible D match to TRBD1 (5 bases). The length of the CDR3 is 13 residues. Germline V gene data show CDR1 as KGHDR and CDR2 as SFDVKD. Trimming stripped 10 bases from V and 1 base from J, with 9 bases between. CDR3 in amino acids: CATARENTGELFF. For the CDR3, the DNA is TGTGCCACGGCCAGGGAGAACACCGGGGAGCTGTTTTTT.

V usage is TRBV7-9 and J usage is TRBJ2-1, with D perhaps matching TRBD2 (6 bases). Germline-derived CDR1 and CDR2 are SEHNR and FQNEAQ (reference sequence). This CDR3 spans 16 amino acids. V gave up 5 bases and J gave up 0 bases, with 14 bases separating them. CDR3 in amino acids: CASSHGGESSYNEQFF. The DNA of the CDR3 is TGTGCCAGCAGCCACGGAGGGGAAAGCTCCTACAATGAGCAGTTCTTC.

This chain uses TRBV5-1 with TRBJ1-2, with D uncertain. Germline CDR1 SGHRS, CDR2 YFSETQ. The CDR3 length is 12 residues. V shed 4 bases and J shed 8 bases, with 12 bases lying between them. CDR3 residues: CASSANGRGYTF. The CDR3 DNA follows: TGCGCCAGCAGCGCTAACGGGAGAGGCTACACCTTC.

This rearrangement joins TRBV4-2 to TRBJ1-5, with 7 bases identical to TRBD1. Germline CDR1 and CDR2: LGHNA and YNFKEQ. The CDR3 covers 15 residues. Germline trimming cut 4 bases from V and 5 bases from J; bases unmatched to any gene: 8. For the CDR3, the DNA is TGTGCCAGCAGCCTTACTCCAGGGGGAGATCAGCCCCAGCATTTT. Its translation is CASSLTPGGDQPQHF.

The V call is TRBV19, the J call TRBJ1-1; maybe TRBD1 (5 bases). Deletions cut 4 bases from V and 0 bases from J, with 15 bases between. Per the germline V gene, CDR1 is LNHDA and CDR2 is SQIVND (reference sequence). This CDR3 has 16 residues. The CDR3 region has the DNA TGTGCCAGTAGTAGTGTAGGGACGGTGATGAACACTGAAGCTTTCTTT. Translation: CASSSVGTVMNTEAFF.

This chain joins TRBV19 and TRBJ2-6; D gene unclear. The CDR3 contains 15 residues. Germline CDR1 is LNHDA and CDR2 is SQIVND (reference sequence). Between the trimmed V and J ends, which lost 6 bases and 0 bases, there was a span of 9 bases. The CDR3, as DNA: TGTGCCAGTAGCGAACCGAGCTCTGGGGCCAACGTCCTGACTTTC. Its translation is CASSEPSSGANVLTF.